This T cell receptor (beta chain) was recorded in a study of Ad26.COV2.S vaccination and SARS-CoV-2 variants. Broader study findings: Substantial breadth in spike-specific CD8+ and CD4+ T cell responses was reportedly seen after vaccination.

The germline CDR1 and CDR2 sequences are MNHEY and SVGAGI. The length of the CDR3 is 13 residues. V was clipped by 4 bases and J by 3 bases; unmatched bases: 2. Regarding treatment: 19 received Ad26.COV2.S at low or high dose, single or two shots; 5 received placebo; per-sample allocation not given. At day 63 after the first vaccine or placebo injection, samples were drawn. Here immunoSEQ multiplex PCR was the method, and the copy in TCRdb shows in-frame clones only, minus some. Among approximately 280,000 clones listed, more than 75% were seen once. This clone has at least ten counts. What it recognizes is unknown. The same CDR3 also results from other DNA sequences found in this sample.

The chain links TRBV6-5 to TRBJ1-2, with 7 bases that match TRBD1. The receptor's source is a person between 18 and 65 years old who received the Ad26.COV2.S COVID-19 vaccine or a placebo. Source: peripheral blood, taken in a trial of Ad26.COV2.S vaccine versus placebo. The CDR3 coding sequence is TGTGCCAGCAGTTTGACAGGGTACTATGGCTACACCTTC. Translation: CASSLTGYYGYTF.